This entry lists 18 T cell receptor beta chains sequenced from one sample in a study of response to subunit inactivated influenza vaccine. TCRdb called the RT-PCR reads again in MiXCR, with one record for every CDR3 protein. The table lists roughly 570,000 distinct CDR3 sequences, roughly 13% of them singletons. The specimen comprised PBMCs from blood, sampled 40 to 50 days after vaccination. Receptors were obtained from a man between 45 and 60 years old who received an inactivated influenza vaccine.

The chain is built from TRBV7-9 and TRBJ2-1; D unresolved. Germline-derived CDR1 and CDR2 are SEHNR and FQNEAQ (reference sequence). V lost 7 bases and J 0 bases, leaving 13 bases between the germline ends. The length of the CDR3 is 15 residues. CDR3 sequence reads: CASTSLSNSYNEQFF. The CDR3 DNA reads TGTGCCAGCACCTCTCTGTCAAACTCCTACAATGAGCAGTTCTTC.

This clonotype came up many times. The CDR3 nucleotides are TGCAGTGCCCCTTTGGAGGGGAGCTTAAACTATGGCTACACCTTC. Amino acids: CSAPLEGSLNYGYTF. This sequence joins TRBV20-1 and TRBJ1-2, with D tentatively TRBD1 (5 bases). The CDR3 covers 15 residues. Per germline, CDR1 DFQATT and CDR2 SNEGSKA (reference sequence). V lost 6 bases, J lost 2 bases, and 19 bases lay in between.

The chain combines TRBV19 with TRBJ2-6; the D gene is possibly TRBD1 (5 bases). The CDR3 extends over 18 amino acids. Germline CDR1 is LNHDA and CDR2 is SQIVND (reference sequence). V dropped 1 base and J dropped 2 bases, with 15 bases sitting between them. As DNA, the CDR3 is TGTGCCAGTAGTATAGCTGCAGGGCCAAGCGCTGGGGCCAACGTCCTGACTTTC. Amino acid sequence: CASSIAAGPSAGANVLTF.

This clonotype was seen ten or more times. This chain uses TRBV6-1 with TRBJ1-6; the D gene is possibly TRBD1 (5 bases). The CDR3 totals 16 residues. Germline values: CDR1 MNHNS, CDR2 SASEGT. V was cut by 4 bases and J by 7 bases, with 17 bases left in between. The CDR3 DNA is TGTGCCAGCAGTGCTTCCATTGGGGGTAGGAATTCACCCCTCCACTTT. It specifies CASSASIGGRNSPLHF.

The rearrangement uses TRBV6-1 and TRBJ1-2, with unresolved D. V dropped 6 bases and J dropped 2 bases, with 13 bases sitting between them. This CDR3 comprises 14 residues. Germline V CDR1 and CDR2: MNHNS, SASEGT. The CDR3 sequence is CASRDGFTNYGYTF. CDR3 nucleotide sequence: TGTGCCAGCAGGGACGGCTTTACAAACTATGGCTACACCTTC.

Ten or more counts support this clonotype. The rearrangement joins TRBV7-9 to TRBJ1-1, with a weak D call TRBD1 (6 bases). The CDR3 sequence is 16 residues long. V was clipped by 5 bases and J by 1 base, with 17 bases between them. The germline gives CDR1 SEHNR, CDR2 FQNEAQ (reference sequence). CDR3: CASSAMPGTPNTEAFF. The CDR3 nucleotides read TGTGCCAGCAGCGCAATGCCCGGGACACCGAACACTGAAGCTTTCTTT.

This chain links TRBV27 with TRBJ2-1; TRBD2 agrees at 8 bases. J was trimmed by 4 bases and V by 8 bases; bases with no gene match: 10. Germline CDR1 reads MNHEY; CDR2 reads SMNVEV (reference sequence). The CDR3 has 15 residues. DNA of the CDR3: TGTGCCAGCGGCCGAGCGGGAGTGGCGTACAATGAGCAGTTCTTC. Its translation: CASGRAGVAYNEQFF.

The gene calls are TRBV28 and TRBJ2-1; possibly TRBD2 for D (6 bases). Germline V gene data show CDR1 as MDHEN and CDR2 as SYDVKM. The CDR3 contains 13 residues. Trimming stripped 2 bases from V and 9 bases from J, with 11 bases between. CDR3 loop: CASSLVRRGEQFF. CDR3 nucleotides: TGTGCCAGCAGTTTAGTGCGGCGGGGTGAGCAGTTCTTC.

The rearrangement joins TRBV7-2 to TRBJ2-7, with D perhaps matching TRBD1 (6 bases). CDR3 length equals 16 residues. Trimming removed 3 bases from V and 6 bases from J, with 21 bases in between. Germline-derived CDR1 and CDR2 are SGHTA and FQGNSA. CDR3 bases: TGTGCCAGCAGCTTCGTACAGGGTGTATTCCCGGCCGAGCAGTACTTC. It codes for CASSFVQGVFPAEQYF.

This clonotype was seen many times. The rearrangement joins TRBV7-9 to TRBJ1-4; D remains ambiguous. The CDR3 covers 13 residues. V was trimmed by 8 bases and J by 8 bases, leaving 15 bases between them. Germline V gene lookup returns CDR1 SEHNR and CDR2 FQNEAQ (reference sequence). In nucleotides, the CDR3 is TGTGCCAGCGCCGAAGTTGGCGACGAAAAACTGTTTTTT. It encodes CASAEVGDEKLFF.

The V gene is TRBV7-9, the J gene TRBJ2-1; TRBD2 matches 11 bases. Unmatched junction bases numbered 5, after V lost 4 bases and J lost 3 bases. Germline CDR1 and CDR2: SEHNR and FQNEAQ (reference sequence). CDR3 size: 16 residues. This CDR3 reads CASSSPSGGLYNEQFF. The CDR3 bases are TGTGCCAGCAGCTCGCCTAGCGGGGGGCTCTACAATGAGCAGTTCTTC.

This clonotype was found a few times. J is TRBJ2-5 and V is TRBV12-3 or TRBV12-4, with D perhaps matching TRBD1 (6 bases). Trimming left V 3 bases short and J 4 bases short, with 15 bases between. The CDR3 extends over 15 amino acids. CDR3 residues: CASSLAGAILETQYF. The DNA for the CDR3 is TGTGCCAGCAGTTTGGCAGGGGCCATCTTAGAGACCCAGTACTTC.

This clonotype was detected only a few times. The V call is TRBV9, the J call TRBJ2-3; 10 bases agree with TRBD2. The germline V gene encodes CDR1 SGDLS and CDR2 YYNGEE. This CDR3 spans 16 amino acids. Unmatched junction bases numbered 1, after V lost 0 bases and J lost 0 bases. The CDR3 nucleotides read TGTGCCAGCAGCGTAGGGACTAGCGGCAGCACAGATACGCAGTATTTT. Protein product: CASSVGTSGSTDTQYF. The variable domain in full, completed from reference TRBV9 and TRBJ2-3, reads DSGVTQTPKHLITATGQRVTLRCSPRSGDLSVYWYQQSLDQGLQFLIQYYNGEERAKGNILERFSAQQFPDLHSELNLSSLELGDSALYFCASSVGTSGSTDTQYFGPGTRLTVL.

The chain is built from TRBV15 and TRBJ2-1; D is unresolved. CDR1 is LNHNV and CDR2 is YYDKDF in the germline V gene (reference sequence). CDR3 size: 15 residues. Trimming shortened V by 5 bases and J by 9 bases, and 20 bases separated the two germline ends. The CDR3 loop is CATSGRSVGLGEQFF. In nucleotides, the CDR3 is TGTGCCACCAGCGGTCGCTCTGTAGGATTAGGTGAGCAGTTCTTC. Full variable domain (remainder filled in from reference TRBV15 and TRBJ2-1): DAMVIQNPRYQVTQFGKPVTLSCSQTLNHNVMYWYQQKSSQAPKLLFHYYDKDFNNEADTPDNFQSRRPNTSFCFLDIRSPGLGDTAMYLCATSGRSVGLGEQFFGPGTRLTVL.

This clonotype was counted between two and nine times. The rearrangement links TRBV29-1 to TRBJ2-7, with TRBD1 matching over 8 bases. Trimming took 1 base from V and 1 from J; bases not matched to a gene: 9. From germline, CDR1 is SQVTM and CDR2 ANQGSEA. The CDR3 runs to 16 residues. The CDR3 region is CSVEVYYRGVSYEQYF. The CDR3 bases are TGCAGCGTTGAAGTGTACTACAGGGGGGTGTCCTACGAGCAGTACTTC.

The chain is built from TRBV7-2 and TRBJ2-5, with D perhaps matching TRBD1 (5 bases). The germline V and J ends were trimmed by 1 base and 1 base, with 10 bases remaining between them. The CDR3 has 15 amino acids. In germline, CDR1 is SGHTA, CDR2 FQGNSA. The CDR3 coding sequence is TGTGCCAGCAGCTTAGATGACAGACTCCAAGAGACCCAGTACTTC. Residues: CASSLDDRLQETQYF.

The genes are TRBV5-5 and TRBJ2-7; D remains unclear. The CDR3 length is 14 residues. In germline, CDR1 is SGHKS, CDR2 YYEKEE (reference sequence). V lost 0 bases, J lost 6 bases, and 13 bases lay in between. CDR3 residues: CASSLGTAPTEQYF. The CDR3 nucleotides read TGTGCCAGCAGCTTGGGCACAGCTCCCACCGAGCAGTACTTC.

The rearrangement links TRBV7-6 to TRBJ2-6, with 9 bases matching TRBD1. The CDR3 contains 17 residues. Germline CDR1 SGHVS, CDR2 FNYEAQ. With 6 bases clipped from V and 0 bases from J, the junction kept 6 bases outside the gene matches. The CDR3 sequence is CASSPGQGLSGANVLTF. The DNA of the CDR3 is TGTGCCAGCAGTCCGGGACAGGGCCTCTCTGGGGCCAACGTCCTGACTTTC.